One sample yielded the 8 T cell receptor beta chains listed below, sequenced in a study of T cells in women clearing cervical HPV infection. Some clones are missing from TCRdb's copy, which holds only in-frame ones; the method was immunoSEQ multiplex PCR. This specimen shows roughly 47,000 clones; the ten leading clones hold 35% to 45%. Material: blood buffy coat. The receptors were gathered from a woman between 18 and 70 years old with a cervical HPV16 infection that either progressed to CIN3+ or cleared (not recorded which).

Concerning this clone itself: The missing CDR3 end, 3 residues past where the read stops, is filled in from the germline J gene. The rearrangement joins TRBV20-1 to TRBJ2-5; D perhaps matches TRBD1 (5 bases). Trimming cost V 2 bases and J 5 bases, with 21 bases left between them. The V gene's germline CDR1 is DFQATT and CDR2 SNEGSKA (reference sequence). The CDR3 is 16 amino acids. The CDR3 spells CSARPQGSSLFETQYF. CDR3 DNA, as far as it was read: TGCAGTGCTAGACCCCAGGGTAGCTCCCTTTTCGAGACC.

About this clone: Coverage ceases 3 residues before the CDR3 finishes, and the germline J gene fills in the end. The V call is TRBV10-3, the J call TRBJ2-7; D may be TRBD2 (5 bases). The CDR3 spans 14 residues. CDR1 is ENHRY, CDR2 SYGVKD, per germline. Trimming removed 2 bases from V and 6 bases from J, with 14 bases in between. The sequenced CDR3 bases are TGTGCCATCAGTGAGACTCAACTAGGACCCGAG. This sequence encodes CAISETQLGPE. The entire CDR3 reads CAISETQLGPEQYF.

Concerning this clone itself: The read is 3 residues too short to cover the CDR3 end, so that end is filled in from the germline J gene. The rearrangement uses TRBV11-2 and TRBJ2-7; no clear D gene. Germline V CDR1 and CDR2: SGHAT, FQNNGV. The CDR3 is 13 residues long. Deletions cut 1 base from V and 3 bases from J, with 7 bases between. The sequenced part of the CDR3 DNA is TGTGCCAGCAGCTTAGGTCCCTACTACGAG. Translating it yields CASSLGPYYE. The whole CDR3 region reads CASSLGPYYEQYF. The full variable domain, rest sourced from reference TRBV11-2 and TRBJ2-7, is EAGVAQSPRYKIIEKRQSVAFWCNPISGHATLYWYQQILGQGPKLLIQFQNNGVVDDSQLPKDRFSAERLKGVDSTLKIQPAKLEDSAVYLCASSLGPYYEQYFGPGTRLTVT.

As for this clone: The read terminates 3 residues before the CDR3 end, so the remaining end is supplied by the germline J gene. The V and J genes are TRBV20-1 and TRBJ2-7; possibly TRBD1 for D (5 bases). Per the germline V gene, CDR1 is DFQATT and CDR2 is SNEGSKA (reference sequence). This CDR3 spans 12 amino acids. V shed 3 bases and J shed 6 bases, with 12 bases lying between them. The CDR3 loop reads CSASPGNGEQYF. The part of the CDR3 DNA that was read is TGCAGTGCTAGCCCAGGGAACGGCGAG.

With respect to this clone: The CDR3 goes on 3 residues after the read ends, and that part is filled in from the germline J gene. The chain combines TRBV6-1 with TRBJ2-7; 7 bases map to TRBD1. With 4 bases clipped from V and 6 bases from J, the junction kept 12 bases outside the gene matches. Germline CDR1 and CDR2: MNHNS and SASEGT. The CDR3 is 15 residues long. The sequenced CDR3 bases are TGTGCCAGCAGTGGACGTTCGGACAGGTCGGCCGAG. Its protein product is CASSGRSDRSAE. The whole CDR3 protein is CASSGRSDRSAEQYF.

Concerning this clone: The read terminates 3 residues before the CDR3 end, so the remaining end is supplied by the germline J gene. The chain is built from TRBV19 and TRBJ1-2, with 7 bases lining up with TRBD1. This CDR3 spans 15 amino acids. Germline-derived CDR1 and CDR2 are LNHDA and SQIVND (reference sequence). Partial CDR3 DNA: TGTGCCAGTAGTACGCTTGGGACAGACACAGATACC. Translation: CASSTLGTDTDT. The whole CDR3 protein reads CASSTLGTDTDTYTF.

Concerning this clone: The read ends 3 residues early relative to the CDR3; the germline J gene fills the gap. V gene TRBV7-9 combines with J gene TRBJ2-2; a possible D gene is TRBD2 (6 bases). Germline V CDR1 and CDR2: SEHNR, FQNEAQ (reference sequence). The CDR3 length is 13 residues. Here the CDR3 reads CASRDQGGSPLFF. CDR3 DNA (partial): TGTGCCAGCAGAGACCAGGGAGGATCACCG.

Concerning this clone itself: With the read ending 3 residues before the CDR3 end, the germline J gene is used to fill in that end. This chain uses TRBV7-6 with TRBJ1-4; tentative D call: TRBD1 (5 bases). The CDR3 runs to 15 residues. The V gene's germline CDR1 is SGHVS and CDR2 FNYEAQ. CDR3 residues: CASSLRRVGANVLFF. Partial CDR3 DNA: TGTGCCAGCAGCTTACGAAGGGTTGGGGCCAACGTA.